The 2 T cell receptor beta chains in this list originate from one sample, sequenced in a study of blood T cell repertoires in COVID-19. Profiled with immunoSEQ multiplex PCR; TCRdb holds only in-frame clones, not every one. The sample yields under 350,000 clones, 85% seen once. Source material: peripheral blood. The origin of the receptors is a human donor in a cohort sampled during active COVID-19.

This clone appeared a single time. The rearrangement uses TRBV11-2 and TRBJ2-2; tentatively, D is TRBD1 (5 bases). The CDR3 loop spans 16 amino acids. Germline-derived CDR1 and CDR2 are SGHAT and FQNNGV. V lost 4 bases to trimming and J lost 4 bases, with 16 bases between them. For the CDR3, the DNA is TGTGCCAGCAGCTCCCCGATGGCAGGGTCCACCGGGGAGCTGTTTTTT. It specifies CASSSPMAGSTGELFF. The whole variable domain, filled in from reference TRBV11-2 and TRBJ2-2, reads EAGVAQSPRYKIIEKRQSVAFWCNPISGHATLYWYQQILGQGPKLLIQFQNNGVVDDSQLPKDRFSAERLKGVDSTLKIQPAKLEDSAVYLCASSSPMAGSTGELFFGEGSRLTVL.

This chain connects TRBV28 to TRBJ2-7; D possibly corresponds to TRBD2 (6 bases). The CDR3 runs 12 residues. Germline CDR1 is MDHEN and CDR2 is SYDVKM. The V end lost 7 bases, the J end lost 5 bases, and 12 bases lay between the germline ends. This CDR3 reads CASTFRGNEQYF. The CDR3 nucleotides are TGTGCCAGCACCTTCCGGGGGAACGAGCAGTACTTC.